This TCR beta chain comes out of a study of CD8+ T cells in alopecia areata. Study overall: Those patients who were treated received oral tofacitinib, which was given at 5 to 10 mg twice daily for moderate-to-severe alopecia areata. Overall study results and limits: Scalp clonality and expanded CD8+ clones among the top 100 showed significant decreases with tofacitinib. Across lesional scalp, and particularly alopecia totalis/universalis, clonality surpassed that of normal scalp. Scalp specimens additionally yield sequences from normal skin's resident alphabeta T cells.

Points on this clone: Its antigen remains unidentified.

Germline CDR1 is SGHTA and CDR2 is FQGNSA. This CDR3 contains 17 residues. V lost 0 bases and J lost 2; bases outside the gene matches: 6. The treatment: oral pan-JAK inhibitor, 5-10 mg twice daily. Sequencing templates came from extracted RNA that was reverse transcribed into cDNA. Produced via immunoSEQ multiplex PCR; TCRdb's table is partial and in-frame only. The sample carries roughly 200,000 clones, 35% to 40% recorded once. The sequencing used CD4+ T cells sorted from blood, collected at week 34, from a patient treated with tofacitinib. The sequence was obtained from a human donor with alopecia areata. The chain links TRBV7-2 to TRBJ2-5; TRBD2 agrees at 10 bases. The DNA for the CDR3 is TGTGCCAGCAGCTTAGCGCTTGTAGCGGGGGGTCAAGAGACCCAGTACTTC. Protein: CASSLALVAGGQETQYF.